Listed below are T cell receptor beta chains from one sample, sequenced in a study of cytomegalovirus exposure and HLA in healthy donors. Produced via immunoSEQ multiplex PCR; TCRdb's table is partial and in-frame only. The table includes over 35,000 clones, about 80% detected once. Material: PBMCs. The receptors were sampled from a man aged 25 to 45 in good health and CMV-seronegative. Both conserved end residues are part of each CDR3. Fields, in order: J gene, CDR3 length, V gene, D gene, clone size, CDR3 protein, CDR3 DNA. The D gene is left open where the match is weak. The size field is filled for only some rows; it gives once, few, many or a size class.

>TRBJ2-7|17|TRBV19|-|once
CASSIDGGGTPSYEQYF
TGTGCCAGTAGTATAGATGGGGGAGGGACACCATCCTACGAGCAGTACTTC
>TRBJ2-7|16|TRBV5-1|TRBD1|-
CASSSGQGRAFYEQYF
TGCGCCAGCAGCTCCGGACAGGGGAGGGCCTTCTACGAGCAGTACTTC
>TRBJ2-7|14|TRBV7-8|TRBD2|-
CASSLREGQHEQYF
TGTGCCAGCAGTTTAAGGGAGGGTCAGCACGAGCAGTACTTC
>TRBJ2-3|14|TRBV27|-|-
CASTIDSSTDTQYF
TGTGCCAGCACCATAGACAGTAGCACAGATACGCAGTATTTT
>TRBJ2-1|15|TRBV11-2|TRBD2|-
CASSLELAGYNEQFF
TGTGCCAGCAGCTTAGAACTAGCGGGCTACAATGAGCAGTTCTTC
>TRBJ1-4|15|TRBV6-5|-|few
CASSSSSTTNEKLFF
TGTGCCAGCAGTTCCTCCTCTACTACTAATGAAAAACTGTTTTTT
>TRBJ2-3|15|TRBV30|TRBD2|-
CAWSIGAGRTDTQYF
TGTGCCTGGAGTATCGGAGCGGGAAGGACAGATACGCAGTATTTT
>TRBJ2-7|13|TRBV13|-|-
CASSLWRSYEQYF
TGTGCCAGCAGCTTATGGAGGTCCTACGAGCAGTACTTC
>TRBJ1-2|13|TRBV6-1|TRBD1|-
CASRTTGGYGYTF
TGTGCCAGCAGGACGACAGGGGGCTATGGCTACACCTTC
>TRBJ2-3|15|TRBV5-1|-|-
CASSPASRWTDTQYF
TGCGCCAGCAGCCCAGCTAGCCGTTGGACAGATACGCAGTATTTT
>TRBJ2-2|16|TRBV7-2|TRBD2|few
CASSWLAGVRTGELFF
TGTGCCAGCAGCTGGCTAGCGGGAGTACGTACCGGGGAGCTGTTTTTT
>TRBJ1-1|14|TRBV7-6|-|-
CASSLGGVNTEAFF
TGTGCCAGCAGCTTAGGGGGCGTGAACACTGAAGCTTTCTTT
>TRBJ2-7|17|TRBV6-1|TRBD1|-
CASSAGDRGLGNYEQYF
TGTGCCAGCAGTGCCGGTGACAGGGGGCTTGGGAACTACGAGCAGTACTTC
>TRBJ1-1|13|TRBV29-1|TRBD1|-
CSVKTGGAPEAFF
TGCAGCGTAAAGACAGGGGGTGCTCCTGAAGCTTTCTTT
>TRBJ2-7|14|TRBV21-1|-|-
CASNGGGETYEQYF
TGTGCCAGCAACGGGGGAGGGGAAACCTACGAGCAGTACTTC
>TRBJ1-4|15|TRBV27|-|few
CASSLNGQRDEKLFF
TGTGCCAGCAGTTTAAATGGACAGAGGGATGAAAAACTGTTTTTT
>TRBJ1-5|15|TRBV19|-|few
CASTPGGAGNQPQHF
TGTGCCAGTACCCCGGGAGGGGCCGGGAATCAGCCCCAGCATTTT
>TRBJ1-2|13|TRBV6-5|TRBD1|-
CASPGQNIQGYTF
TGTGCCAGCCCGGGACAGAATATTCAGGGCTACACCTTC
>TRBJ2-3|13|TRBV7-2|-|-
CASKPPSTDTQYF
TGTGCCAGCAAGCCCCCTAGCACAGATACGCAGTATTTT
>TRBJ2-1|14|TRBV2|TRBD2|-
CASRGLAGLSEQFF
TGTGCCAGCAGAGGACTAGCGGGATTGTCTGAGCAGTTCTTC
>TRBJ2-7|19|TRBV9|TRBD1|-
CASSVVNRGGGTGSYEQYF
TGTGCCAGCAGCGTAGTAAATCGTGGGGGGGGGACAGGGTCGTATGAGCAGTACTTC
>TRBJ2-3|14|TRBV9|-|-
CASSGRGTTDTQYF
TGTGCCAGCAGCGGAAGGGGAACGACAGATACGCAGTATTTT
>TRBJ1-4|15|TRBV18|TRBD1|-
CASSPFGTGDEKLFF
TGTGCCAGCTCACCTTTCGGGACAGGGGATGAAAAACTGTTTTTT
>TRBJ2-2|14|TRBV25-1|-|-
CASSESRDTGELFF
TGTGCCAGCAGTGAATCCAGGGACACCGGGGAGCTGTTTTTT
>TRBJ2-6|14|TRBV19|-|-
CASKASSGANVLTF
TGTGCCAGTAAGGCTAGCTCTGGGGCCAACGTCCTGACTTTC
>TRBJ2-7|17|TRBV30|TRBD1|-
CAWSGATGGIDAYEQYF
TGTGCCTGGAGTGGGGCGACAGGGGGCATAGATGCCTACGAGCAGTACTTC
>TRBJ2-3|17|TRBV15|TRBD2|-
CATSRDRGLAGEDTQYF
TGTGCCACCAGCAGAGATCGAGGACTAGCGGGAGAAGATACGCAGTATTTT
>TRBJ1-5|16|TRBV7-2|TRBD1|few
CASSRGTGGGNQPQHF
TGTGCCAGCAGCCGAGGTACAGGGGGCGGGAATCAGCCCCAGCATTTT
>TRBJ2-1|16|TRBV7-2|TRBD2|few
CASSLESGSSYNEQFF
TGTGCCAGCAGCTTAGAGAGCGGGAGCTCCTACAATGAGCAGTTCTTC
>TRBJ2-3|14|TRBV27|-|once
CASSVLEGTDTQYF
TGTGCCAGCAGTGTCCTAGAGGGCACAGATACGCAGTATTTT
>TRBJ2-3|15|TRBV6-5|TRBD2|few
CASSYSGIGTDTQYF
TGTGCCAGCAGTTACAGCGGGATTGGCACAGATACGCAGTATTTT
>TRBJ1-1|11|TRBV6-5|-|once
CASSYRSEAFF
TGTGCCAGCAGTTACCGGAGTGAAGCTTTCTTT
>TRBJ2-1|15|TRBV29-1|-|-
CSVEGRPGTYNEQFF
TGCAGCGTTGAAGGACGACCGGGAACTTACAATGAGCAGTTCTTC
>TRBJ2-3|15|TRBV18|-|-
CASSHWRGPTDTQYF
TGTGCCAGCTCACACTGGAGGGGGCCCACAGATACGCAGTATTTT
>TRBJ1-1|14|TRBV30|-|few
CAWSPPNSRTEAFF
TGTGCCTGGAGCCCTCCCAACTCCCGCACTGAAGCTTTCTTT
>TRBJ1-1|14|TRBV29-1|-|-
CSARWAGDNTEAFF
TGCAGCGCCCGATGGGCAGGGGACAACACTGAAGCTTTCTTT
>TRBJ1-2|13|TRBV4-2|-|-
CASSQDRGIGYTF
TGTGCCAGCAGCCAAGACAGGGGTATTGGCTACACCTTC
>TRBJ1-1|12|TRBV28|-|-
CASSPPYTEAFF
TGTGCCAGCAGTCCCCCGTACACTGAAGCTTTCTTT
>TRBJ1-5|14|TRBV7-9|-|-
CASSKENNNQPQHF
TGTGCCAGCAGCAAAGAGAATAACAATCAGCCCCAGCATTTT
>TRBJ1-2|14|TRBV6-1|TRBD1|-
CASSEFEQGYGYTF
TGTGCCAGCAGTGAATTCGAACAGGGGTATGGCTACACCTTC
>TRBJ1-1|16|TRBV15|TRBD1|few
CATSPGRGQGKAEAFF
TGTGCCACCAGCCCGGGCAGGGGACAGGGGAAAGCTGAAGCTTTCTTT
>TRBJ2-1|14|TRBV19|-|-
CASSILATYNEQFF
TGTGCCAGTAGTATCCTAGCGACGTACAATGAGCAGTTCTTC
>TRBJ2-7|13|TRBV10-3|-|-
CAISESGRYEQYF
TGTGCCATCAGTGAGTCGGGCCGCTACGAGCAGTACTTC
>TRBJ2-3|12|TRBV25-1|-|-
CASSGHTDTQYF
TGTGCCAGCAGTGGGCACACAGATACGCAGTATTTT
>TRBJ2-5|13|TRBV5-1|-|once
CASRADLQETQYF
TGCGCCAGCAGGGCTGACTTACAAGAGACCCAGTACTTC
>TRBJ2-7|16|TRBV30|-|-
CAWSVRGRGFSYEQYF
TGTGCCTGGAGTGTACGCGGTAGGGGCTTCTCCTACGAGCAGTACTTC
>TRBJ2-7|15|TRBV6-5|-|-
CASRLTQRGPYEQYF
TGTGCCAGCAGGCTCACACAAAGGGGCCCCTACGAGCAGTACTTC
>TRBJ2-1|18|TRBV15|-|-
CATSPGGRTGPSDNEQFF
TGTGCCACCAGCCCGGGAGGGCGGACAGGACCTTCTGACAATGAGCAGTTCTTC
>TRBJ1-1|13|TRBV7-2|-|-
CASSLLGALQTVF
TGTGCCAGCAGCTTATTGGGGGCACTCCAAACAGTTTTT
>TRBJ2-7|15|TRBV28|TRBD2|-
CASSFAGRATYEQYF
TGTGCCAGCAGTTTTGCCGGGAGGGCTACCTACGAGCAGTACTTC
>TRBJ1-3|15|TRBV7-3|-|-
CANTPAGHSGNTIYF
TGTGCCAACACCCCGGCAGGCCACTCTGGAAACACCATATATTTT